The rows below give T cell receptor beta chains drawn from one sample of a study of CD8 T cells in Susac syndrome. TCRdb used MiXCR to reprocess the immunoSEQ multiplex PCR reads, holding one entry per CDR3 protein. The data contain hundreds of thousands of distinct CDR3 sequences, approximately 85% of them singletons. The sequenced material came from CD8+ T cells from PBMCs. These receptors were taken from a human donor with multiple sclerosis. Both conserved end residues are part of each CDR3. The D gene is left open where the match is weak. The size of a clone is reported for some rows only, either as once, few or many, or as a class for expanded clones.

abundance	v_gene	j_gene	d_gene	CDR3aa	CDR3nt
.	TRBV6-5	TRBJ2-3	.	CASSYSGEEVSDTQYF	TGTGCCAGCAGTTACTCGGGGGAGGAGGTTTCAGATACGCAGTATTTT
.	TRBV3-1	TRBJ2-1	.	CASSQDLALMNEQFF	TGTGCCAGCAGCCAAGATCTAGCCCTGATGAATGAGCAGTTCTTC
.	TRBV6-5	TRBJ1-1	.	CASSYSEGTVGAFF	TGTGCCAGCAGTTACTCGGAGGGGACGGTTGGGGCTTTCTTT
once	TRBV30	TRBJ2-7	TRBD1	CAWSVQGSSYEQYF	TGTGCCTGGAGTGTACAGGGGAGCTCCTACGAGCAGTACTTC
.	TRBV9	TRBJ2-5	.	CASSARHRIEETQYF	TGTGCCAGCAGCGCCCGACACCGAATCGAGGAGACCCAGTACTTC
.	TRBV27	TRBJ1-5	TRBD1	CASRRGLQPQHF	TGTGCCAGCAGAAGGGGGCTTCAGCCCCAGCATTTT
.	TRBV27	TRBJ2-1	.	CASTYYNEQFF	TGTGCCAGCACTTACTACAATGAGCAGTTCTTC
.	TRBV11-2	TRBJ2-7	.	CATDYEQYF	TGTGCCACAGACTACGAGCAGTACTTC
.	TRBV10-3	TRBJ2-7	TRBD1	CAIGQESSYEQYF	TGTGCCATCGGACAGGAGAGCTCCTACGAGCAGTACTTC
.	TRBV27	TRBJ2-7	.	CASGTRNFSYEQYF	TGTGCCAGCGGAACGAGGAACTTTTCCTACGAGCAGTACTTC
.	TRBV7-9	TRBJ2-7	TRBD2	CASSLDAGGAYEQYF	TGTGCCAGCAGCTTAGACGCGGGAGGTGCCTACGAGCAGTACTTC
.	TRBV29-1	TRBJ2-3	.	CSVGGGETLTDTQYF	TGCAGCGTTGGTGGGGGCGAGACCCTCACAGATACGCAGTATTTT
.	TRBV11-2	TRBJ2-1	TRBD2	CASSLGTIDEQFF	TGTGCCAGCAGCTTGGGGACTATCGATGAGCAGTTCTTC
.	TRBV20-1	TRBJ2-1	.	CSARPLRGDGIEQFF	TGCAGTGCTAGACCCCTACGAGGGGATGGCATCGAGCAGTTCTTC
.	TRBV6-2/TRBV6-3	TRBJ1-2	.	CASGVSPEYYGYTF	TGTGCCAGCGGTGTTTCCCCGGAGTACTATGGCTACACCTTC
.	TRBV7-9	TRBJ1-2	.	CASSLEGAYGYTF	TGTGCCAGCAGCTTAGAAGGGGCCTATGGCTACACCTTC
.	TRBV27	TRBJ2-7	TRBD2	CASRGAGGPSYEQYF	TGTGCCAGCAGGGGAGCGGGAGGGCCCTCCTACGAGCAGTACTTC